Listed below are T cell receptor beta chains from one sample, sequenced in a study of T cell changes during pregnancy in multiple sclerosis. The data were produced by immunoSEQ multiplex PCR, yet TCRdb's version contains in-frame clones alone and is incomplete. The sample contains over 70,000 clones, 90% to 95% of which appear only once. The sample here was peripheral blood, taken in the third trimester of pregnancy. These receptors all stem from a female donor with multiple sclerosis, enrolled in a pregnancy study. CDR3s include the opening cysteine and the closing phenylalanine or tryptophan. The order of the fields is CDR3 DNA, CDR3 protein, J gene, clone size, D gene, V gene. A D gene is named only where the DNA matches it firmly. Rows may omit the clone size; those that give it use once, few, many or a size class.

CDR3 DNA: TGCAGCGTCGAACCGACTAAGAGCGAGCAGTTCTTC; CDR3 protein: CSVEPTKSEQFF; J gene: TRBJ2-1; clone size: .; D gene: .; V gene: TRBV29-1
CDR3 DNA: TGTGCCAGCACCCAGCAGGGCCTCTTCGAGCAGTACTTC; CDR3 protein: CASTQQGLFEQYF; J gene: TRBJ2-7; clone size: .; D gene: .; V gene: TRBV7-2
CDR3 DNA: TGTGCCAGCGGCCGACTAGCGGAGTACAATGAGCAGTTCTTC; CDR3 protein: CASGRLAEYNEQFF; J gene: TRBJ2-1; clone size: .; D gene: TRBD2; V gene: TRBV28
CDR3 DNA: TGTGCCACCAGCAGAGATCCTAGCCCAGATACGCAGTATTTT; CDR3 protein: CATSRDPSPDTQYF; J gene: TRBJ2-3; clone size: .; D gene: .; V gene: TRBV15
CDR3 DNA: TGTGCCAGCAGTGTGACAGGGGGCAGGTTAGGGAATGAAAAACTGTTTTTT; CDR3 protein: CASSVTGGRLGNEKLFF; J gene: TRBJ1-4; clone size: .; D gene: TRBD1; V gene: TRBV6-1
CDR3 DNA: TGCGCCAGCAGCATCCTCCAGGGGGGCCTGGGGGAGACCCAGTACTTC; CDR3 protein: CASSILQGGLGETQYF; J gene: TRBJ2-5; clone size: .; D gene: .; V gene: TRBV5-1
CDR3 DNA: TGTGCCAGCCAATCAGCGGGAGGGCTAGAGACCCAGTACTTC; CDR3 protein: CASQSAGGLETQYF; J gene: TRBJ2-5; clone size: .; D gene: TRBD2; V gene: TRBV2
CDR3 DNA: TGTGCCAGCAGCTTGACGGGGAGCCGAGATGAAAAACTGTTTTTT; CDR3 protein: CASSLTGSRDEKLFF; J gene: TRBJ1-4; clone size: .; D gene: .; V gene: TRBV7-9
CDR3 DNA: TGTGCCAGCACCTCCGGGACTAGCGGAGAGCAGTTCTTC; CDR3 protein: CASTSGTSGEQFF; J gene: TRBJ2-1; clone size: .; D gene: TRBD2; V gene: TRBV25-1
CDR3 DNA: TGTGCCAGCAGTTCCATAGCGGGAGTGAGGGAGACCCAGTACTTC; CDR3 protein: CASSSIAGVRETQYF; J gene: TRBJ2-5; clone size: .; D gene: TRBD2; V gene: TRBV28
CDR3 DNA: TGTGCCAGCAGTTCGGGGACTAGCTACCCCACATCCTACGAGCAGTACTTC; CDR3 protein: CASSSGTSYPTSYEQYF; J gene: TRBJ2-7; clone size: .; D gene: TRBD2; V gene: TRBV28
CDR3 DNA: TGTGCCAGCATAATGCCAGGGCGCGGCACCGGGGAGCTGTTTTTT; CDR3 protein: CASIMPGRGTGELFF; J gene: TRBJ2-2; clone size: .; D gene: .; V gene: TRBV2
CDR3 DNA: TGTGCCAGCAGTTCAGGCCATTCAGCGGGAGCCTACGAGCAGTACTTC; CDR3 protein: CASSSGHSAGAYEQYF; J gene: TRBJ2-7; clone size: .; D gene: TRBD2; V gene: TRBV6-5
CDR3 DNA: TGTGCCAGCAGTTTCAAGAACACTGAAGCTTTCTTT; CDR3 protein: CASSFKNTEAFF; J gene: TRBJ1-1; clone size: .; D gene: .; V gene: TRBV28
CDR3 DNA: TGTGCCAGCAGTGTTAACGGCGGGAGGGGTAATGAGCAGTTCTTC; CDR3 protein: CASSVNGGRGNEQFF; J gene: TRBJ2-1; clone size: once; D gene: TRBD2; V gene: TRBV6-1
CDR3 DNA: TGCGCCAGCAGCCAAGGGGCTAGCGTCACTTACGAGCAGTACTTC; CDR3 protein: CASSQGASVTYEQYF; J gene: TRBJ2-7; clone size: .; D gene: .; V gene: TRBV4-3
CDR3 DNA: TGTGCCAGCAGTGCTACGGGACAGGGGGACCACGAGCAGTACTTC; CDR3 protein: CASSATGQGDHEQYF; J gene: TRBJ2-7; clone size: .; D gene: TRBD1; V gene: TRBV7-2
CDR3 DNA: TGTGCCAGCAGCTTAGCTAGCGGGAGCACAGATACGCAGTATTTT; CDR3 protein: CASSLASGSTDTQYF; J gene: TRBJ2-3; clone size: .; D gene: TRBD2; V gene: TRBV7-2
CDR3 DNA: TGTGCCAGCAGCCTTCTCGACCCGGACAGCCCATATGGCTACACCTTC; CDR3 protein: CASSLLDPDSPYGYTF; J gene: TRBJ1-2; clone size: .; D gene: .; V gene: TRBV28
CDR3 DNA: TGTGCCAGCAGTTCAACAGGGACAGCAGGCGGGGAGCTGTTTTTT; CDR3 protein: CASSSTGTAGGELFF; J gene: TRBJ2-2; clone size: .; D gene: TRBD1; V gene: TRBV5-6
CDR3 DNA: TGTGCCAGTAGTATTTCGGACAATCTCTACGAGCAGTACTTC; CDR3 protein: CASSISDNLYEQYF; J gene: TRBJ2-7; clone size: .; D gene: .; V gene: TRBV19
CDR3 DNA: TGTGCCAGCAACCCAAGGGGACAGGGATTCTACAATGAGCAGTTCTTC; CDR3 protein: CASNPRGQGFYNEQFF; J gene: TRBJ2-1; clone size: .; D gene: TRBD1; V gene: TRBV5-4
CDR3 DNA: TGTGCCAGCAGTTTATCGCGACAGGCCCAGCCCCAGCATTTT; CDR3 protein: CASSLSRQAQPQHF; J gene: TRBJ1-5; clone size: few; D gene: .; V gene: TRBV27
CDR3 DNA: TGTGCCAGCAGTGATGGACAGGAATACGCCCAAGAGACCCAGTACTTC; CDR3 protein: CASSDGQEYAQETQYF; J gene: TRBJ2-5; clone size: .; D gene: TRBD1; V gene: TRBV25-1
CDR3 DNA: TGTGCCAGCAGCTTGGGGGGCGTTGATGGCTACACCTTC; CDR3 protein: CASSLGGVDGYTF; J gene: TRBJ1-2; clone size: .; D gene: .; V gene: TRBV5-5
CDR3 DNA: TGTGCCAGCAGCTTTGGGGGGGACACTGAAGCTTTCTTT; CDR3 protein: CASSFGGDTEAFF; J gene: TRBJ1-1; clone size: .; D gene: .; V gene: TRBV5-5
CDR3 DNA: TGCGCCAGCAGCTTAGAACCCCTAGCGGGACGATTCAATGAGCAGTTCTTC; CDR3 protein: CASSLEPLAGRFNEQFF; J gene: TRBJ2-1; clone size: .; D gene: TRBD2; V gene: TRBV5-1
CDR3 DNA: TGTGCCAGCGGGGGGTCCTCCTACGAGCAGTACTTC; CDR3 protein: CASGGSSYEQYF; J gene: TRBJ2-7; clone size: .; D gene: .; V gene: TRBV28
CDR3 DNA: TGCGCCAGCAGCTTGGCTGGCGGGTCGAAGCAGTACTTC; CDR3 protein: CASSLAGGSKQYF; J gene: TRBJ2-7; clone size: .; D gene: .; V gene: TRBV5-1
CDR3 DNA: TGTGCCAGCAGTTACGAGACTGGTGGTACAGATACGCAGTATTTT; CDR3 protein: CASSYETGGTDTQYF; J gene: TRBJ2-3; clone size: .; D gene: .; V gene: TRBV6-5
CDR3 DNA: TGCGCCAGCAGCCAGGAACAGGCGAATTATGGCTACACCTTC; CDR3 protein: CASSQEQANYGYTF; J gene: TRBJ1-2; clone size: few; D gene: .; V gene: TRBV4-1
CDR3 DNA: TGTGCCAGCAGTTACCGGACTAGTAAGCGAACCGGGGAGCTGTTTTTT; CDR3 protein: CASSYRTSKRTGELFF; J gene: TRBJ2-2; clone size: .; D gene: TRBD2; V gene: TRBV27
CDR3 DNA: TGTGCCAGCAGCTCGGTTGGGAGTAGCACAGATACGCAGTATTTT; CDR3 protein: CASSSVGSSTDTQYF; J gene: TRBJ2-3; clone size: .; D gene: .; V gene: TRBV7-2